The clone carrying this T cell receptor beta chain was recorded many times. Its antigen is not known. Amplification yielded TCR beta CDR3 regions, with RNA transcripts as the source. Primed by the HTBI set, a first-round RT-PCR was run on the TCR CDR3. TCRdb reprocessed the multiplex PCR reads via MiXCR and lists one record per CDR3 protein. The data hold nearly 600,000 distinct CDR3 sequences, with roughly 14% observed a single time. These data come from a study of T cells in Graves' hyperthyroidism and ophthalmopathy. Study at large: Before any treatment, at initial diagnosis, peripheral blood was collected. The study's findings and limits: From stable hyperthyroidism, ophthalmopathy was set apart by a 13 V-J model. Ophthalmopathy got predicted by the model a median around 6.8 months before its onset.

Sequencing was carried out using blood. The clonotype originates from a woman in her thirties with Graves' hyperthyroidism that later progressed to Graves' ophthalmopathy.

CDR3 sequence: CASSNIVSNTEAFF. The CDR3 DNA follows: TGTGCCAGTAGTAATATTGTCAGCAACACTGAAGCTTTCTTT. The rearrangement uses TRBV19 and TRBJ1-1; D call uncertain. Germline-derived CDR1 and CDR2 are LNHDA and SQIVND (reference sequence). CDR3 length: 14 amino acids. The germline V and J ends were trimmed by 4 bases and 2 bases, with 11 bases remaining between them.